The 4 T cell receptor beta chains in this list originate from one sample, sequenced in a study of cytomegalovirus exposure and HLA in healthy donors. Some clones are missing from TCRdb's copy, which holds only in-frame ones; the method was immunoSEQ multiplex PCR. The table lists over 150,000 clones, roughly 86% of them singletons, with roughly 2.1% in the top ten. The sample taken for sequencing was PBMCs. These receptors all come from a human donor in good health.

The chain combines TRBV30 with TRBJ1-2; D call uncertain. CDR3 size: 13 residues. V lost 0 bases and J lost 4, with 9 bases in between. Germline assignment: CDR1 GTSNPN and CDR2 SVGIG (reference sequence). This chain's CDR3 is CAWSVNGGYGYTF. The CDR3 nucleotides are TGTGCCTGGAGTGTAAACGGCGGCTATGGCTACACCTTC.

The rearrangement uses TRBV7-2 and TRBJ2-7; 13 bases agree with TRBD2. The CDR3 has 17 amino acids. Germline CDR1 reads SGHTA; CDR2 reads FQGNSA. J was trimmed by 5 bases and V by 5 bases; bases with no gene match: 12. CDR3 region: CASSLGTSGVGKNEQYF. CDR3 DNA sequence: TGTGCCAGCAGCCTTGGGACTAGCGGGGTGGGGAAGAACGAGCAGTACTTC.

The V call is TRBV28, the J call TRBJ2-3; TRBD2 matches 10 bases. Germline V gene lookup returns CDR1 MDHEN and CDR2 SYDVKM. This CDR3 contains 17 residues. V shed 6 bases and J 0 bases; nucleotides not matched to a gene: 9. DNA of the CDR3: TGTGCCAGCAGAGCGCCCCTAGCGGGGGCTAGCACAGATACGCAGTATTTT. Translated: CASRAPLAGASTDTQYF. Filled out from reference TRBV28 and TRBJ2-3, the complete variable domain reads DVKVTQSSRYLVKRTGEKVFLECVQDMDHENMFWYRQDPGLGLRLIYFSYDVKMKEKGDIPEGYSVSREKKERFSLILESASTNQTSMYLCASRAPLAGASTDTQYFGPGTRLTVL.

The rearrangement uses TRBV11-2 and TRBJ2-7, with a weak D call TRBD2 (5 bases). The CDR3 is 14 residues long. Trimming stripped 5 bases from V and 3 bases from J, with 14 bases between. CDR1 is SGHAT and CDR2 is FQNNGV in the germline V gene. The CDR3, as DNA: TGTGCCAGCAGCCCAATGCTGGAGGACTACGAGCAGTACTTC. This codes for CASSPMLEDYEQYF.